These T cell receptor beta chains were read from a single sample in a study of blood T cells in healthy people across ages. TCRdb re-analysed the 5' RACE reads in MiXCR, keeping a single row per CDR3 protein. Of about 970,000 distinct CDR3 sequences in the sample, 45% to 60% were seen once. Sample: blood. The receptor set was obtained from a woman aged 60 to 75 in good health. The CDR3 runs from the conserved cysteine through the conserved F or W. The order of the fields is V gene, J gene, clone size, D gene, CDR3 protein, CDR3 DNA. D genes are given only for firm matches. Clone size is not always given. Where it is, it says once, few, many or a class for expanded clones.

TRBV20-1,TRBJ2-3,few,TRBD2,CSASPSGGLRDTQYF,TGCAGTGCTAGCCCTAGCGGGGGTTTGAGAGATACGCAGTATTTT
TRBV7-9,TRBJ2-1,.,.,CASTYGGPPNEQFF,TGTGCCAGCACCTACGGGGGACCCCCCAATGAGCAGTTCTTC
TRBV9,TRBJ2-7,.,.,CASSVGGFSYEQYF,TGTGCCAGCAGCGTGGGGGGCTTCTCCTACGAGCAGTACTTC
TRBV6-5,TRBJ2-3,few,.,CASSYTGAGRSTQYF,TGTGCCAGCAGTTATACCGGGGCAGGGAGGTCTACGCAGTATTTT
TRBV29-1,TRBJ2-7,.,TRBD2,CSVVLAEALNEQYF,TGCAGCGTGGTCCTAGCGGAGGCCCTCAACGAGCAGTACTTC
TRBV4-3,TRBJ2-1,.,.,CASSQPPGSRDNEQFF,TGCGCCAGCAGCCAACCCCCAGGGTCACGGGACAATGAGCAGTTCTTC
TRBV4-2,TRBJ2-7,.,.,CASSQWGSGEQYF,TGTGCCAGCAGCCAATGGGGATCTGGCGAGCAGTACTTC
TRBV4-1,TRBJ1-1,.,TRBD1,CASSQMTGVNTEAFF,TGCGCCAGCAGCCAAATGACAGGGGTGAACACTGAAGCTTTCTTT
TRBV24-1,TRBJ2-7,few,.,CATSDSTGNEQYF,TGTGCCACCAGTGATTCTACGGGGAACGAGCAGTACTTC
TRBV20-1,TRBJ2-7,.,TRBD2,CSACPGTSSNNEQYF,TGCAGTGCTTGTCCCGGGACTAGCTCCAACAACGAGCAGTACTTC
TRBV6-1,TRBJ1-1,.,TRBD1,CAISRGGANTEAFF,TGTGCCATAAGTCGAGGGGGCGCGAACACTGAAGCTTTCTTT
TRBV7-3,TRBJ2-7,few,TRBD1,CASSSSTDRGPYF,TGTGCCAGCAGCTCCTCCACGGACAGGGGCCCGTACTTC
TRBV12-3/TRBV12-4,TRBJ2-7,.,.,CASSHSFYEQYF,TGTGCCAGCAGCCACAGTTTCTACGAGCAGTACTTC
TRBV28,TRBJ1-5,.,.,CASSQGTASNQPQHF,TGTGCCAGCAGTCAGGGGACGGCTAGCAATCAGCCCCAGCATTTT
TRBV6-5,TRBJ1-1,.,.,CASSILPGDRNTEAFF,TGTGCCAGCAGCATATTACCCGGGGACCGGAACACTGAAGCTTTCTTT
TRBV18,TRBJ2-5,.,.,CASSPLRARAQETQYF,TGTGCCAGCTCACCCTTGCGAGCCAGGGCGCAAGAGACCCAGTACTTC
TRBV15,TRBJ1-4,.,.,CATSRRGQVREKLFF,TGTGCCACCAGCAGACGTGGGCAGGTTCGGGAAAAACTGTTTTTT
TRBV28,TRBJ1-5,few,.,CASRRSGNNQPQHF,TGTGCCAGCAGACGATCAGGGAACAATCAGCCCCAGCATTTT
TRBV3-1,TRBJ1-1,.,.,CASSQEWGNTEAFF,TGTGCCAGCAGCCAAGAATGGGGGAACACTGAAGCTTTCTTT
TRBV5-4,TRBJ2-3,.,.,CASSPYMLTDTQYF,TGTGCCAGCAGCCCGTATATGTTAACAGATACGCAGTATTTT
TRBV20-1,TRBJ2-3,.,TRBD2,CSARDRERGNTQYF,TGCAGTGCTAGAGACCGGGAGCGGGGGAATACGCAGTATTTT
TRBV5-1,TRBJ1-2,.,TRBD1,CASSLGQGISGYTF,TGCGCCAGCAGCTTGGGACAGGGAATAAGCGGCTACACCTTC
TRBV2,TRBJ2-7,.,.,CASSEEVTGNEQYF,TGTGCCAGCAGTGAAGAGGTGACAGGTAACGAGCAGTACTTC
TRBV7-9,TRBJ1-2,few,.,CATPDSLGYTF,TGTGCCACCCCGGACAGCTTGGGCTACACCTTC
TRBV2,TRBJ2-1,.,TRBD2,CASRPTSGSYGEQFF,TGTGCCAGCAGGCCGACTAGCGGGAGTTATGGTGAGCAGTTCTTC
TRBV20-1,TRBJ2-7,.,TRBD2,CSAIPSGRPYEQYF,TGCAGTGCTATTCCTAGCGGGAGACCCTACGAGCAGTACTTC
TRBV28,TRBJ2-3,.,TRBD2,CASSSSGRVLTDTQYF,TGCGCCAGCAGTTCTAGCGGTCGGGTTCTCACAGATACGCAGTATTTT
TRBV20-1,TRBJ2-3,.,TRBD1,CSAPPGQYSTDTQYF,TGCAGTGCTCCCCCGGGACAGTATAGCACAGATACGCAGTATTTT
TRBV5-1,TRBJ2-1,.,TRBD2,CASSLERELPREQFF,TGCGCCAGCAGCTTGGAGCGGGAGCTCCCCAGGGAGCAGTTCTTC
TRBV4-3,TRBJ2-3,.,.,CASSQDRRARTGGDTQYF,TGCGCCAGCAGCCAAGACCGGCGGGCCCGGACAGGAGGGGATACGCAGTATTTT
TRBV5-1,TRBJ1-1,.,.,CASREGHENTEAFF,TGCGCCAGCAGGGAGGGACATGAGAACACTGAAGCTTTCTTT
TRBV11-2,TRBJ2-3,few,TRBD2,CASSLRTSGRLDTQYF,TGTGCCAGCAGCTTGAGGACTAGCGGGAGGTTAGATACGCAGTATTTT
TRBV21-1,TRBJ2-7,.,.,CASSKVRDSVLGYEQYF,TGTGCCAGCAGCAAAGTCAGGGACTCGGTGTTGGGCTACGAGCAGTACTTC
TRBV12-3/TRBV12-4,TRBJ2-2,.,.,CASSLGVGGNTGELFF,TGTGCCAGCAGTTTAGGGGTAGGAGGGAACACCGGGGAGCTGTTTTTT
TRBV7-9,TRBJ1-1,.,TRBD1,CASIVDRGNTEAFF,TGTGCCAGCATCGTGGACAGGGGGAACACTGAAGCTTTCTTT
TRBV28,TRBJ2-1,.,.,CASSSKGGLSNEQFF,TGTGCCAGCAGTTCGAAAGGGGGACTCTCCAATGAGCAGTTCTTC
TRBV5-1,TRBJ2-7,few,TRBD1,CASSQTTGNYEQYF,TGCGCCAGTAGCCAAACGACAGGGAACTACGAGCAGTACTTC
TRBV28,TRBJ1-5,.,TRBD1,CASTTGTANQPQHF,TGTGCCAGCACCACGGGGACAGCCAATCAGCCCCAGCATTTT
TRBV7-9,TRBJ1-1,once,.,CASKKSGESTEAFF,TGTGCCAGTAAGAAATCAGGGGAGTCCACTGAAGCTTTCTTT
TRBV28,TRBJ2-5,.,.,CASKGSARGQETQYF,TGTGCCAGCAAGGGTAGCGCCCGGGGTCAAGAGACCCAGTACTTC
TRBV4-1,TRBJ2-1,.,TRBD2,CASRELAGDSYNEQFF,TGCGCCAGCAGAGAACTAGCGGGAGACTCCTACAATGAGCAGTTCTTC
TRBV28,TRBJ1-2,.,TRBD1,CASRVTGVGDGYTF,TGTGCCAGCAGGGTTACAGGGGTCGGTGATGGCTACACCTTC
TRBV30,TRBJ2-3,.,TRBD1,CAWSKMLTGMPDTQYF,TGTGCCTGGAGTAAAATGCTGACAGGGATGCCAGATACGCAGTATTTT
TRBV25-1,TRBJ1-4,few,.,CASSDPGGTEKLFF,TGTGCCAGCAGTGACCCAGGAGGCACCGAAAAACTGTTTTTT
TRBV6-6,TRBJ2-5,.,TRBD1,CASSPWTGETQYF,TGTGCCAGCAGTCCTTGGACAGGAGAGACCCAGTACTTC
TRBV3-1,TRBJ1-2,.,.,CASSQVQSYGYTF,TGTGCCAGCAGCCAAGTACAGAGCTATGGCTACACCTTC
TRBV27,TRBJ2-5,few,TRBD1,CASSTRGLETQYF,TGTGCCAGCAGTACAAGGGGGCTGGAGACCCAGTACTTC
TRBV7-2,TRBJ2-6,.,TRBD2,CASSLQGGFGANVLTF,TGTGCCAGCAGCTTACAGGGAGGGTTTGGGGCCAACGTCCTGACTTTC
TRBV7-3,TRBJ2-1,.,.,CASSLSRSGHNEQFF,TGTGCCAGCAGCTTAAGCAGGTCCGGCCACAATGAGCAGTTCTTC
TRBV12-3/TRBV12-4,TRBJ1-6,.,.,CASKLWGENSPLHF,TGTGCCAGCAAACTTTGGGGTGAGAATTCACCCCTCCACTTT
TRBV27,TRBJ1-3,.,.,CASGTFGRNTIYF,TGTGCCAGCGGGACCTTTGGACGAAACACCATATATTTT